This record concerns one T cell receptor (beta chain) sequence. This specimen belongs to a study of T cell changes during pregnancy in multiple sclerosis. The V end was cut by 8 bases, the J end by 2 bases, with 17 bases between. CDR1 and CDR2 (germline): ENHRY, SYGVKD. The CDR3 is 15 amino acids. Assay used: immunoSEQ multiplex PCR; TCRdb lists only in-frame clones, some missing. The repertoire holds tens of thousands of clones, with roughly 94% as singletons. The sequence was collected from a female donor with multiple sclerosis, enrolled in a pregnancy study. The rearrangement links TRBV10-3 to TRBJ2-3; unclear D gene. Material: peripheral blood, obtained before pregnancy. The CDR3 DNA sequence: TGTGCCATCTCTTCCGGAGCCGCTCACACAGATACGCAGTATTTT. This gives the protein CAISSGAAHTDTQYF.